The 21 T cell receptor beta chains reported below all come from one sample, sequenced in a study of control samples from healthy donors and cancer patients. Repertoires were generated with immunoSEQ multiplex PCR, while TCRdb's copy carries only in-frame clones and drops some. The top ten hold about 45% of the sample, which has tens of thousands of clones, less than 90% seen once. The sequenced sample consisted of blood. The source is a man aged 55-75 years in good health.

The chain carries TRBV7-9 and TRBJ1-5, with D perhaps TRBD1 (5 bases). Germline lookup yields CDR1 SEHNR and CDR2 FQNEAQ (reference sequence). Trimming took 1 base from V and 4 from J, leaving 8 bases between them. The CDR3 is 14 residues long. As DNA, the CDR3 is TGTGCCAGCAGCTTAGTCGGGGGAAATCAGCCCCAGCATTTT. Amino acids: CASSLVGGNQPQHF.

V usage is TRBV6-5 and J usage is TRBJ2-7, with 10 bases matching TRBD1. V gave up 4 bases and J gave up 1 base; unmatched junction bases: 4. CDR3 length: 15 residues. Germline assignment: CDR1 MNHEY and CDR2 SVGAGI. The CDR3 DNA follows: TGTGCCAGCAGTTCACCGGGACAGGGGTCCTACGAGCAGTACTTC. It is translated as CASSSPGQGSYEQYF.

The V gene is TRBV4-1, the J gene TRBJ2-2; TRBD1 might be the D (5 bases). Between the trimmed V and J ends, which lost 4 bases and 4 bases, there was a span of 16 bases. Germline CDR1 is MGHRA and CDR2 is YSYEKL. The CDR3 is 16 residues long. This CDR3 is CASSPIVGPSTGELFF. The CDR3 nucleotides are TGCGCCAGCAGCCCTATAGTGGGGCCAAGCACCGGGGAGCTGTTTTTT.

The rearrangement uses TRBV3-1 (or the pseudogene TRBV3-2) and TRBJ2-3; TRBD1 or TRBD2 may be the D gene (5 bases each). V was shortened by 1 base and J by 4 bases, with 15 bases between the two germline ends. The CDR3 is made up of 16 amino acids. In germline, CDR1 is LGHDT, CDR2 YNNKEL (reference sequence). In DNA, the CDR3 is TGTGCCAGCAGCCAAGGGGGGAAGGGTTGGGCAGATACGCAGTATTTT. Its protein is CASSQGGKGWADTQYF.

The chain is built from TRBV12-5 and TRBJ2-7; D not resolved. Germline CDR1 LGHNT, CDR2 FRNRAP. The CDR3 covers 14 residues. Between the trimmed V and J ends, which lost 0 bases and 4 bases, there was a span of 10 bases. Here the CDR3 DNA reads TGTGCTAGTGGTTTGGTCCTACCCTCTTACGAGCAGTACTTC. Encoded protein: CASGLVLPSYEQYF.

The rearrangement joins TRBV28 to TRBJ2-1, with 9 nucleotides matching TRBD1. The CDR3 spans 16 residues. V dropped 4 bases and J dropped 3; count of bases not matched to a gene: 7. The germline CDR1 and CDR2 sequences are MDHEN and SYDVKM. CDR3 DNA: TGTGCCAGCAGTTCCTCCGGGACAGGGTTCTACAATGAGCAGTTCTTC. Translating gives CASSSSGTGFYNEQFF.

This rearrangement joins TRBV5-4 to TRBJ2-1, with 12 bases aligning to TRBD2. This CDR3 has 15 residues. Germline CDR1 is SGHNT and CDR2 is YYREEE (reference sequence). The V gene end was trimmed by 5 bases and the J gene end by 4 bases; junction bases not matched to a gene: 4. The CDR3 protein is CASSLTSGGYNEQFF. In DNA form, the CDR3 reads TGTGCCAGCAGTCTCACTAGCGGGGGGTACAATGAGCAGTTCTTC.

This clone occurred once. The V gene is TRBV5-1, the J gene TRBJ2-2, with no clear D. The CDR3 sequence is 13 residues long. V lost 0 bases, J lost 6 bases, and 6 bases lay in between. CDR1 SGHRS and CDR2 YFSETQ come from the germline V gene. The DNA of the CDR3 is TGCGCCAGCAGCTTGGGCAGTTCCGGGGAGCTGTTTTTT. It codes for CASSLGSSGELFF.

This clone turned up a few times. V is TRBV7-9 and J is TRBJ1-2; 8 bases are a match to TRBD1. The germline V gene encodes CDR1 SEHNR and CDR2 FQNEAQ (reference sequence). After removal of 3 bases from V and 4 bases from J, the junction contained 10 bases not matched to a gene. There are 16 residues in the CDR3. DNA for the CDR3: TGTGCCAGCAGCTTGTCAGGTGGGACAGGCGCCTATGGCTACACCTTC. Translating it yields CASSLSGGTGAYGYTF.

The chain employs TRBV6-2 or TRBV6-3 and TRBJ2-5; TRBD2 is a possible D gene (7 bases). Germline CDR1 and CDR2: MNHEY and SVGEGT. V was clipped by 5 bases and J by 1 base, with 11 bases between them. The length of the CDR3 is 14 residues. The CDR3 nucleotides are TGTGCCAGCAGTCGGGGGGCGGCCCAAGAGACCCAGTACTTC. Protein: CASSRGAAQETQYF.

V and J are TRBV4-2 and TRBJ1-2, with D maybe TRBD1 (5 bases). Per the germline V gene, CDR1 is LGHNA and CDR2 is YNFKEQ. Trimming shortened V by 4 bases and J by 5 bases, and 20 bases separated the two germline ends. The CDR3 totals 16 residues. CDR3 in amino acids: CASSPGDARLPYGYTF. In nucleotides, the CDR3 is TGTGCCAGCAGCCCTGGGGACGCCCGATTGCCTTATGGCTACACCTTC.

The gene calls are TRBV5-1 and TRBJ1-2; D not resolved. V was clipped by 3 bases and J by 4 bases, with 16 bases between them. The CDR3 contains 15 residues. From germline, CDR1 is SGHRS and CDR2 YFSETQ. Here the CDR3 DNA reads TGCGCCAGCAGCTCTTCAATTGAGGGTACCTATGGCTACACCTTC. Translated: CASSSSIEGTYGYTF.

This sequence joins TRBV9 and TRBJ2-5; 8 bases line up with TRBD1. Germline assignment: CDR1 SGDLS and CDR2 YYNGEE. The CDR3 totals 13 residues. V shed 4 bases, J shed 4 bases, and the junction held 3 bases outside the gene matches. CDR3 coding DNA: TGTGCCAGCAGCTCCGGACAGGGAGAGACCCAGTACTTC. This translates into CASSSGQGETQYF.

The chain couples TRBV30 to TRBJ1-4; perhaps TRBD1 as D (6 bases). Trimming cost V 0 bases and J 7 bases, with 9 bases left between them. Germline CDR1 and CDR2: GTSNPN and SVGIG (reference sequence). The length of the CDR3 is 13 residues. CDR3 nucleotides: TGTGCCTGGAGTGTAGGCAGGGGTGAAAAACTGTTTTTT. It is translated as CAWSVGRGEKLFF.

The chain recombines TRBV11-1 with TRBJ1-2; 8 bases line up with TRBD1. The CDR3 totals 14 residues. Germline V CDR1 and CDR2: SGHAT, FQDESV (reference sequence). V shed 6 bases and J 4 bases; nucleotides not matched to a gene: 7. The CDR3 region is CASRRSGQAYGYTF. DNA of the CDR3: TGTGCCAGCAGACGATCGGGACAGGCCTATGGCTACACCTTC.

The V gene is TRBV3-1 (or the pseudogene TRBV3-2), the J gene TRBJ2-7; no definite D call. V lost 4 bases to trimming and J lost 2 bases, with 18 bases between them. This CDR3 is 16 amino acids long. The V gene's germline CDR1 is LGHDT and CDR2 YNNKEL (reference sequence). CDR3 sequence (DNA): TGTGCCAGCAGCCCGGTTTTCCCGAGACAAGCCTACGAGCAGTACTTC. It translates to CASSPVFPRQAYEQYF.

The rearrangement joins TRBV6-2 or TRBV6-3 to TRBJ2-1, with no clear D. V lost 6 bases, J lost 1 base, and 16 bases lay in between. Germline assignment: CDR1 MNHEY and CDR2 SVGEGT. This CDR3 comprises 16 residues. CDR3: CASSPRGYLSYNEQFF. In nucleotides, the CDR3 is TGTGCCAGCAGCCCTAGAGGATACCTATCCTACAATGAGCAGTTCTTC.

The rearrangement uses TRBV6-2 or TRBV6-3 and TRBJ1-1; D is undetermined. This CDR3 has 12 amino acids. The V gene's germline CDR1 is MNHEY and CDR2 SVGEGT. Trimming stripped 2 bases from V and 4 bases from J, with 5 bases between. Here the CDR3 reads CASSYLFTEAFF. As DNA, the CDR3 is TGTGCCAGCAGTTACCTATTCACTGAAGCTTTCTTT.

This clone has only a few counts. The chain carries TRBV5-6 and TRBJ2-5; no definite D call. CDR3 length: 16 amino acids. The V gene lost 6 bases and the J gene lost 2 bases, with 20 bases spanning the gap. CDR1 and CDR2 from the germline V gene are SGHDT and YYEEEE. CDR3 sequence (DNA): TGTGCCAGCACCGCTGGGTCTGGGATGAGGCAAGAGACCCAGTACTTC. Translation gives CASTAGSGMRQETQYF.

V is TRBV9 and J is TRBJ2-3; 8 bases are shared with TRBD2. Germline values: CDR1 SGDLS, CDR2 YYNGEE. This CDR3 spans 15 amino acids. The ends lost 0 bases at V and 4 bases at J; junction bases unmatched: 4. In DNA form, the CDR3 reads TGTGCCAGCAGCGTAGAACCGGGGGGGGCAGATACGCAGTATTTT. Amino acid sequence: CASSVEPGGADTQYF.

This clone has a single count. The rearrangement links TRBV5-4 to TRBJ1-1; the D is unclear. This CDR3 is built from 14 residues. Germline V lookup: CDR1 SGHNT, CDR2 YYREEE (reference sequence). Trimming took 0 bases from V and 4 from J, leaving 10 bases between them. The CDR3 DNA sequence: TGTGCCAGCAGCTTGGACCAGGATACCACTGAAGCTTTCTTT. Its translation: CASSLDQDTTEAFF.